Given below is one T cell receptor (beta chain) in context. Hyperthyroidism is called stable when no ophthalmopathy develops within 18 months of follow-up. The sample is drawn from a study of Graves' ophthalmopathy and Graves' hyperthyroidism. RNA transcripts served as template for amplifying TCR beta CDR3 sequences. The authors performed first-round RT-PCR with HTBI primers and then a second-round multiplex PCR. MiXCR was run by TCRdb on the multiplex PCR reads, yielding one entry per CDR3 protein. Of about 380,000 distinct CDR3 sequences detected, approximately 15% appear once; the ten largest clones hold 5.5% to 7%. Sequencing was carried out using peripheral blood. This clonotype was sampled from a young woman with stable Graves' hyperthyroidism.

The CDR3 loop is CASSLKRGRYNEQFF. CDR3 DNA: TGTGCCAGCAGCTTAAAACGGGGGAGATACAATGAGCAGTTCTTC. The J gene is TRBJ2-1, the V gene TRBV11-2; possibly TRBD2 for D (6 bases). V was shortened by 2 bases and J by 4 bases, with 12 bases between the two germline ends. The germline CDR1 and CDR2 sequences are SGHAT and FQNNGV. The CDR3 loop spans 15 amino acids.